The clone carrying this T cell receptor beta chain was seen more than once but under ten times. Its target is unknown. The record originates from a study of beta chain features in type 1 diabetes. Findings and caveats of the study: A moderate, significant TCRB CDR3 shortening appeared in type 1 diabetes across four CD4+ subsets.

Expressed TCRB transcripts were sequenced because the entire RNA isolate underwent reverse transcription. Assay used: immunoSEQ multiplex PCR; TCRdb lists only in-frame clones, some missing. The repertoire holds around 360,000 clones, over 10% seen once, with 0.0085% to 0.012% in the top ten. This CDR3 region has 13 residues. The trim removed 10 bases at V and 7 bases at J, leaving 9 bases unmatched. The germline V gene has CDR1 MNHNY and CDR2 SVGAGI (reference sequence). Sequenced sample: naive CD4+ T cells from blood. The V call is TRBV6-6, the J call TRBJ1-5; 8 bases match TRBD1. This TCR derives from a woman younger than 30 with type 1 diabetes. This CDR3 is CATSDREEQPQHF. Here the CDR3 DNA reads TGTGCCACCTCGGACAGGGAGGAACAGCCCCAGCATTTT.